This TCR beta chain derives from a study of cytomegalovirus exposure and HLA in healthy donors. On the study more broadly: A previous analysis identified 100 million or so unique TCR beta sequences derived from around 200 million T cells.

V lost 7 bases, J lost 3 bases, and 11 bases stayed unmatched. The CDR3 runs to 16 residues. Germline assignment: CDR1 MDHEN and CDR2 SYDVKM. Vbeta (60) and Jbeta (13) primers were used in the PCR. Sequencing used immunoSEQ multiplex PCR; TCRdb keeps in-frame clones, though not all of them. The repertoire holds tens of thousands of clones, with under 80% as singletons. This clone showed up just once. The clonotype comes from a male donor in good health and CMV-seropositive. This rearrangement joins TRBV28 to TRBJ2-7; 11 positions match TRBD1. Sequenced input: PBMCs. In DNA form, the CDR3 reads TGTGCCAGCACCGGGGGGACAGGGGGTTTGGTCTACGAGCAGTACTTC. It is translated as CASTGGTGGLVYEQYF.